This is a list of T cell receptor beta chains from one sample in a study of tumour-infiltrating T cells in Burkitt lymphoma. Sequencing used immunoSEQ multiplex PCR; TCRdb keeps in-frame clones, though not all of them. Seen here are more than 45,000 clones, about a third observed once, and the top ten hold 2.9%. Material for sequencing was tumor tissue. These receptors came from a human donor with Burkitt lymphoma. Each CDR3 is given with its conserved first and last residue. Fields, in order: D gene, clone size, J gene, V gene, CDR3 length, CDR3 DNA, CDR3 protein. A D gene is named only where the DNA matches it firmly. Size tells how often a clone was seen (once, few, many) or the class of an expanded clone, and some rows leave it out.

. . TRBJ1-2 TRBV14 14 TGTGCCAGCAGCCAAGCAAGGGGGATTGACGGCTACACCTTC CASSQARGIDGYTF
. . TRBJ1-2 TRBV7-9 13 TGTGCCAGCGGATACGTGGACCGCTATGGCTACACCTTC CASGYVDRYGYTF
. . TRBJ1-1 TRBV29-1 12 TGCAGCGTTGACAGACTCGGGACTGAAGCTTTCTTT CSVDRLGTEAFF
TRBD1 once TRBJ2-7 TRBV7-2 14 TGTGCCAGCAGCTTAGGCCAGGGGGCCTACGAGCAGTACTTC CASSLGQGAYEQYF
. few TRBJ1-2 TRBV18 16 TGTGCCAGCTCACCGCAAACGGGACACCGAATTACAGGCTACACCTTC CASSPQTGHRITGYTF
. . TRBJ2-1 TRBV9 15 TGTGCCAGCAGCGGAGCTACGGGCTCCTACAATGAGCAGTTCTTC CASSGATGSYNEQFF
. . TRBJ2-7 TRBV5-4 15 TGTGCCAGCAGCTTGAGGCGGGCGGGTCCTGACGAGCAGTACTTC CASSLRRAGPDEQYF
. . TRBJ1-5 TRBV7-9 14 TGTGCCAGCAGCTTGTCCCAGGGGAGTCAGCCCCAGCATTTT CASSLSQGSQPQHF
. . TRBJ2-6 TRBV29-1 14 TGCAGCGTTGAAGGCATTCCTGGGGCCAACGTCCTGACTTTC CSVEGIPGANVLTF
TRBD1 few TRBJ1-4 TRBV5-4 19 TGTGCCAGCCAGCGGAAATGGGGGACAGGGGGACGGGCGAGTGAAAAACTGTTTTTT CASQRKWGTGGRASEKLFF
. . TRBJ1-1 TRBV6-1 14 TGTGCCAGCAGTTCACGCTGGTCGGGCACTGAAGCTTTCTTT CASSSRWSGTEAFF
TRBD1 few TRBJ2-5 TRBV29-1 13 TGCAGCGCGGCCAGGACAGGGGTGGAGACCCAGTACTTC CSAARTGVETQYF